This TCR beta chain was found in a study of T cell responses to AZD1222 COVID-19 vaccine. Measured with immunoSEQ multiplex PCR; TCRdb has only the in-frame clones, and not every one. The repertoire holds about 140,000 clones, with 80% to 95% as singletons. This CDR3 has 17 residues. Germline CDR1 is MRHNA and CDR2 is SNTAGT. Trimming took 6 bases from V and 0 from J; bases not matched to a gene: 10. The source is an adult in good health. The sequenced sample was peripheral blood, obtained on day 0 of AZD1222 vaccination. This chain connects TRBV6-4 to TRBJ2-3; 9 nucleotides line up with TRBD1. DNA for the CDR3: TGTGCCAGCAGCCCACAGGGGGCCAGGGTTAGCACAGATACGCAGTATTTT. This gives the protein CASSPQGARVSTDTQYF.